This TCR beta chain is from a study of OX40 agonist ivuxolimab in advanced cancers. Study-wide findings and caveats: Partial responders treated at 0.1-3.0 mg/kg exhibited clonal expansion among the lowest measured.

Germline assignment: CDR1 SQVTM and CDR2 ANQGSEA. V was clipped by 6 bases and J by 4 bases; unmatched bases: 12. The CDR3 is 15 amino acids. TCRdb's copy holds only in-frame clones and misses some; the assay was immunoSEQ multiplex PCR. The sample lists about 68,000 clones, more than 65% occurring once. This clone appeared a single time. Antigen specificity is unknown. The clonotype was recovered from an adult with an advanced solid tumor such as melanoma, head and neck, liver or kidney cancer. The sequences come from CD4+ or CD8+ T cells sorted from blood, collected in a trial of the OX40 agonist ivuxolimab. This sequence joins TRBV29-1 and TRBJ2-7; 10 nucleotides agree with TRBD1. The CDR3 DNA reads TGCAGCGTGACAAGGCCCGGGACAGGGGCTTACGAGCAGTACTTC. Protein: CSVTRPGTGAYEQYF.